This T cell receptor beta chain comes out of a study of radiation and T cells in renal cell carcinoma. Germline assignment: CDR1 LNHDA and CDR2 SQIVND (reference sequence). Trimming shortened V by 6 bases and J by 1 base, and 12 bases separated the two germline ends. The CDR3 consists of 15 residues. Regarding time point: blood 2 weeks post-SBRT. The treatment here: 15 Gy SBRT to primary tumor, nephrectomy 4 weeks later. Profiling relied on immunoSEQ multiplex PCR, and the TCRdb table lists in-frame clones only, not all of them. The table records about 130,000 clones, more than 70% of them present only once.

The source of this sequence is a woman aged 70-85 years with renal cell carcinoma. This specimen was blood, taken from a patient whose treatment included radiotherapy and nephrectomy. The rearrangement links TRBV19 to TRBJ2-2; D unclear. The CDR3 reads CASRSGRMNTGELFF. The CDR3, as DNA: TGTGCCAGTAGGTCGGGCAGGATGAACACCGGGGAGCTGTTTTTT. The full variable domain, its missing parts supplied by reference TRBV19 and TRBJ2-2, is DGGITQSPKYLFRKEGQNVTLSCEQNLNHDAMYWYRQDPGQGLRLIYYSQIVNDFQKGDIAEGYSVSREKKESFPLTVTSAQKNPTAFYLCASRSGRMNTGELFFGEGSRLTVL.